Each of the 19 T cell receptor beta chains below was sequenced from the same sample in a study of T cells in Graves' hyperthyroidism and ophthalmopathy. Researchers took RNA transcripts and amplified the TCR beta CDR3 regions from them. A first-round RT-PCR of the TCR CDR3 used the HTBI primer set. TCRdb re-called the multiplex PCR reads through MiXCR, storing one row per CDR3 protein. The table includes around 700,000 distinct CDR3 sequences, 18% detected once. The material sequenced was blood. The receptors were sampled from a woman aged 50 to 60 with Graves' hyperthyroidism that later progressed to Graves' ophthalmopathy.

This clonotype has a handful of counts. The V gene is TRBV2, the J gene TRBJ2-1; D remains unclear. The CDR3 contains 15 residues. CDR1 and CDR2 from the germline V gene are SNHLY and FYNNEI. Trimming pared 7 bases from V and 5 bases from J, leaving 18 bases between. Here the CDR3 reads CASIEEWGSHNEQFF. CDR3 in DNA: TGTGCCAGCATCGAAGAATGGGGAAGCCACAATGAGCAGTTCTTC.

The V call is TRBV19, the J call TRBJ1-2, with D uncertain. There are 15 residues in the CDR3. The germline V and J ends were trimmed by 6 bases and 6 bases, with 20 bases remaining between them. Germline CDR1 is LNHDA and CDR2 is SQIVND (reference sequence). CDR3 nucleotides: TGTGCCAGTAGAAAGGTCTCAGGTGCCGGTAATGGCTACACCTTC. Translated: CASRKVSGAGNGYTF.

CDR3 in amino acids: CASSQDSHYSGNTIYF. The CDR3 DNA reads TGTGCCAGCAGCCAAGATTCTCACTACTCTGGAAACACCATATATTTT. V gene TRBV3-1 combines with J gene TRBJ1-3; D remains unclear. Germline lookup yields CDR1 LGHDT and CDR2 YNNKEL (reference sequence). With 0 bases removed from V and 0 bases from J, the gap between germline ends came to 9 bases. The CDR3 runs to 16 residues.

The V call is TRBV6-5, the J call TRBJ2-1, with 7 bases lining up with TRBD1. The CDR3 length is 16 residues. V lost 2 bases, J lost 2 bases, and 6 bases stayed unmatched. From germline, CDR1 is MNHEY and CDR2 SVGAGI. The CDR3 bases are TGTGCCAGCAGTTACCCCACAGGGGTGGCCTACAATGAGCAGTTCTTC. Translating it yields CASSYPTGVAYNEQFF.

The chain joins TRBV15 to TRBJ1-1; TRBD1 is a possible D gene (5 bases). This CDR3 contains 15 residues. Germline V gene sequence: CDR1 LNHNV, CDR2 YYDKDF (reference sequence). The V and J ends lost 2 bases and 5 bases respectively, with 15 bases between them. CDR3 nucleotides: TGTGCCACCAGCAGATCGACCGGGGGGTGGACTGAAGCTTTCTTT. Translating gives CATSRSTGGWTEAFF. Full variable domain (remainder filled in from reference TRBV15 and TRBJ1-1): DAMVIQNPRYQVTQFGKPVTLSCSQTLNHNVMYWYQQKSSQAPKLLFHYYDKDFNNEADTPDNFQSRRPNTSFCFLDIRSPGLGDTAMYLCATSRSTGGWTEAFFGQGTRLTVV.

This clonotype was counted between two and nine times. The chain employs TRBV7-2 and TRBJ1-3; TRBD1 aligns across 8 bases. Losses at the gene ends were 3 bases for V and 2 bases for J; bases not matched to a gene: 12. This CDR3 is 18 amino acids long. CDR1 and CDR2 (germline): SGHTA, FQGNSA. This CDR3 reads CASSLGISDRATGNTIYF. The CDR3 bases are TGTGCCAGCAGCTTGGGTATTTCGGACAGGGCGACTGGAAACACCATATATTTT.

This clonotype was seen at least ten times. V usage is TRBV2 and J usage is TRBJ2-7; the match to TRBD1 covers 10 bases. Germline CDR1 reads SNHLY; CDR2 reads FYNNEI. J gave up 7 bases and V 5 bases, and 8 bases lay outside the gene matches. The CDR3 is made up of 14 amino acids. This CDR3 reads CASSPGQGSEEQYF. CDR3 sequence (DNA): TGTGCCAGCAGTCCGGGACAGGGGTCGGAAGAGCAGTACTTC. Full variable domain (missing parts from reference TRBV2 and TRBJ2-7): EPEVTQTPSHQVTQMGQEVILRCVPISNHLYFYWYRQILGQKVEFLVSFYNNEISEKSEIFDDQFSVERPDGSNFTLKIRSTKLEDSAMYFCASSPGQGSEEQYFGPGTRLTVT.

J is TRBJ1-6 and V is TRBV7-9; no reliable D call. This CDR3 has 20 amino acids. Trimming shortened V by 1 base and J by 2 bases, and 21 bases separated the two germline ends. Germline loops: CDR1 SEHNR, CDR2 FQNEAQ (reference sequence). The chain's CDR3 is CASSLEVRHIPNPYNSPLHF. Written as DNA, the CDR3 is TGTGCCAGCAGCTTAGAAGTCCGGCATATCCCTAACCCCTATAATTCACCCCTCCACTTT.

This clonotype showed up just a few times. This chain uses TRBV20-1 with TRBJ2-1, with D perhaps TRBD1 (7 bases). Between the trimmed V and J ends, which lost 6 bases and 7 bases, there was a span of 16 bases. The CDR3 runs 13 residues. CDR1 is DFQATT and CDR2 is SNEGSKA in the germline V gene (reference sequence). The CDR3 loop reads CSARGEEKNEQFF. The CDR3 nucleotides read TGCAGTGCCAGGGGGGAGGAGAAAAATGAGCAGTTCTTC.

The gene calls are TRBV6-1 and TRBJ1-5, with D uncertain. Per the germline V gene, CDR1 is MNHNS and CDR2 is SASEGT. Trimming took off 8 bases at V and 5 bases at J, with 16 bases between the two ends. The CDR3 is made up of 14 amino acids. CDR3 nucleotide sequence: TGTGCCAGCGAGAAAGGGATTAGGGATCAGCCCCAGCATTTT. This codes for CASEKGIRDQPQHF.

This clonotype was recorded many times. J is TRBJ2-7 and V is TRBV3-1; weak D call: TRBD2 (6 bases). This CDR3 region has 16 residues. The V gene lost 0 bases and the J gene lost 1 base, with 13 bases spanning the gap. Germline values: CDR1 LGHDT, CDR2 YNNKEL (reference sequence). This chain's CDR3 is CASSQDLRGESYEQYF. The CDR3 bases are TGTGCCAGCAGCCAAGACCTTCGCGGGGAATCCTACGAGCAGTACTTC.

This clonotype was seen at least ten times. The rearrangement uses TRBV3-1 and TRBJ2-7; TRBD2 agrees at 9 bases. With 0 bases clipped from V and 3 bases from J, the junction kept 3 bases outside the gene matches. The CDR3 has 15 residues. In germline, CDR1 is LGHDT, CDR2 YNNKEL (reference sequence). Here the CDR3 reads CASSQDLAGFYEQYF. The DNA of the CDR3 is TGTGCCAGCAGCCAAGACCTAGCGGGGTTCTACGAGCAGTACTTC.

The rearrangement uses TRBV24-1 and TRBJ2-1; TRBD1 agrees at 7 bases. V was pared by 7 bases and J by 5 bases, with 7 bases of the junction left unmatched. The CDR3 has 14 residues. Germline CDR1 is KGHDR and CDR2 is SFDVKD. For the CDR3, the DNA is TGTGCCACCAGCCAGGACAGGCTGAACAATGAGCAGTTCTTC. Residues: CATSQDRLNNEQFF.

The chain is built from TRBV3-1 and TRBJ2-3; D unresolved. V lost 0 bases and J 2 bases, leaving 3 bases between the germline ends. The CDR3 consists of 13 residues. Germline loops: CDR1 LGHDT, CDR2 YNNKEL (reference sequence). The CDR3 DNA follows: TGTGCCAGCAGCCAAGAACCCACAGATACGCAGTATTTT. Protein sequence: CASSQEPTDTQYF.

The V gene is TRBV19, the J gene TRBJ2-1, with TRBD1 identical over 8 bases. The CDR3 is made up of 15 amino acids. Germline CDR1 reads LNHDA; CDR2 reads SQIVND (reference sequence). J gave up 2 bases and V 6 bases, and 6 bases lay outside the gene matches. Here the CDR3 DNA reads TGTGCCAGTAGGGGAGGACAGGGCGCCTACAATGAGCAGTTCTTC. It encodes CASRGGQGAYNEQFF. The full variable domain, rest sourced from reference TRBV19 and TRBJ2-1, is DGGITQSPKYLFRKEGQNVTLSCEQNLNHDAMYWYRQDPGQGLRLIYYSQIVNDFQKGDIAEGYSVSREKKESFPLTVTSAQKNPTAFYLCASRGGQGAYNEQFFGPGTRLTVL.

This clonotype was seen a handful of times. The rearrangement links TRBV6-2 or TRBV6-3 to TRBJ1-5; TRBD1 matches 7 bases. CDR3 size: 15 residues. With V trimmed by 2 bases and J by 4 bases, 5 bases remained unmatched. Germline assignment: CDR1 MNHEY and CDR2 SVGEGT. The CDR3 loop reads CASSYGTATNQPQHF. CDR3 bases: TGTGCCAGCAGTTACGGGACAGCAACAAATCAGCCCCAGCATTTT.

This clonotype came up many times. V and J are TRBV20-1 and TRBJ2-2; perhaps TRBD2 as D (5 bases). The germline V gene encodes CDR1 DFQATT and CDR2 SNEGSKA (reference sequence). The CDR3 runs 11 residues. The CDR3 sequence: CKTRDTGELFF. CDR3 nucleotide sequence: TGCAAGACGAGGGATACCGGGGAGCTGTTTTTT.

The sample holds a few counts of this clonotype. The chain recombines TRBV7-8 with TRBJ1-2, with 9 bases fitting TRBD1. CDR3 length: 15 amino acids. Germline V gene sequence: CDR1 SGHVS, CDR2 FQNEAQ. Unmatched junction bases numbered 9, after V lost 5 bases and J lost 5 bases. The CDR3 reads CASSTRDREIYGYTF. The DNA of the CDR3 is TGTGCCAGCAGCACCCGGGACAGGGAGATATATGGCTACACCTTC.

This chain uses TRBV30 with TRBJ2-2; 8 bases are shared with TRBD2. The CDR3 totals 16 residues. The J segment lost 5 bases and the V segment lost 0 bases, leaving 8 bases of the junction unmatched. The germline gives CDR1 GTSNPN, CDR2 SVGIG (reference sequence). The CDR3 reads CAWSVRGGWDTGELFF. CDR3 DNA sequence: TGTGCCTGGAGTGTACGGGGGGGATGGGATACCGGGGAGCTGTTTTTT.